Following are 32 T cell receptor beta chains from one sample sequenced in a study of OX40 agonist ivuxolimab in advanced cancers. Profiled with immunoSEQ multiplex PCR; TCRdb holds only in-frame clones, not every one. The sample lists over 25,000 clones, over 90% seen once, with roughly 10% in the top ten. Sequenced material: CD4+ or CD8+ T cells sorted from blood, taken in a trial of the OX40 agonist ivuxolimab. The receptors originated from an adult with an advanced solid tumor such as melanoma, head and neck, liver or kidney cancer.

The rearrangement uses TRBV5-1 and TRBJ2-7; TRBD2 matches 8 bases. This CDR3 has 15 amino acids. CDR1 is SGHRS and CDR2 is YFSETQ in the germline V gene. J lost 2 bases, V lost 4 bases, and 8 bases had no gene match. CDR3 protein: CASSAVIAGTYEQYF. The CDR3 nucleotides read TGCGCCAGCAGCGCGGTGATAGCGGGAACCTACGAGCAGTACTTC.

The chain recombines TRBV4-1 with TRBJ1-6, with 9 positions matching TRBD1. V dropped 1 base and J dropped 10; count of bases not matched to a gene: 5. CDR1 is MGHRA and CDR2 is YSYEKL in the germline V gene. The CDR3 length is 15 residues. Here the CDR3 DNA reads TGCGCCAGCAGCCAAGTCCCGGGACAGGGATCACCCCTCCACTTT. It encodes CASSQVPGQGSPLHF.

The chain employs TRBV11-1 and TRBJ2-2; 10 bases map to TRBD2. The V gene's germline CDR1 is SGHAT and CDR2 FQDESV (reference sequence). Germline trimming cut 2 bases from V and 4 bases from J; bases unmatched to any gene: 4. CDR3 length: 16 residues. CDR3 nucleotides: TGTGCCAGCAGCTTAAACAGCGGGAGGGTCACCGGGGAGCTGTTTTTT. This codes for CASSLNSGRVTGELFF.

The chain links TRBV15 to TRBJ1-5; 7 bases line up with TRBD1. The CDR3 spans 15 residues. J was trimmed by 5 bases and V by 1 base; bases with no gene match: 5. The V gene's germline CDR1 is LNHNV and CDR2 YYDKDF (reference sequence). The CDR3, as DNA: TGTGCCACCAGCAGAGGCAGGGGGAGCTATCAGCCCCAGCATTTT. This codes for CATSRGRGSYQPQHF.

J is TRBJ2-7 and V is TRBV5-6; D is perhaps TRBD2 (6 bases). The CDR3 has 14 residues. V lost 0 bases and J lost 2, with 9 bases in between. Germline values: CDR1 SGHDT, CDR2 YYEEEE. The CDR3 DNA sequence: TGTGCCAGCAGCTTGGGCGCGGGGACCTACGAGCAGTACTTC. This codes for CASSLGAGTYEQYF.

The DNA of the CDR3 is TGTGCCAGCTCAAAGCTACTAGCGCCTTACGAGCAGTACTTC. Protein: CASSKLLAPYEQYF. This chain links TRBV18 with TRBJ2-7; 7 bases are shared with TRBD2. The CDR3 covers 14 residues. The ends lost 5 bases at V and 4 bases at J; junction bases unmatched: 8. Germline CDR1 reads KGHSH; CDR2 reads LQKENI.

This chain joins TRBV5-1 and TRBJ2-4; 12 bases map to TRBD1. After removal of 0 bases from V and 1 base from J, the junction contained 5 bases not matched to a gene. CDR3 length: 18 residues. Germline-derived CDR1 and CDR2 are SGHRS and YFSETQ. DNA of the CDR3: TGCGCCAGCAGCTTGGGGGACAGGGGGCCGAGGGCCAAAAACATTCAGTACTTC. Amino acid sequence: CASSLGDRGPRAKNIQYF.

The rearrangement joins TRBV7-9 to TRBJ1-2, with 9 nucleotides matching TRBD1. CDR1 and CDR2 from the germline V gene are SEHNR and FQNEAQ (reference sequence). CDR3 length equals 14 residues. V was pared by 5 bases and J by 3 bases, with 4 bases of the junction left unmatched. The CDR3 loop is CASSRQGDHYGYTF. CDR3 nucleotides: TGTGCCAGCAGCCGACAGGGGGACCACTATGGCTACACCTTC.

This clone has just one count. V is TRBV25-1 and J is TRBJ2-7, with TRBD1 matching 11 bases. This CDR3 comprises 14 residues. The V gene's germline CDR1 is MGHDK and CDR2 SYGVNS. The junction had 1 base not matched to a gene; V was cut back by 3 bases and J by 3 bases. CDR3 residues: CASSEGQGGYEQYF. The CDR3 DNA reads as TGTGCCAGCAGTGAGGGACAGGGGGGCTACGAGCAGTACTTC.

The chain is built from TRBV6-6 and TRBJ2-4, with D possibly matching TRBD2 (5 bases). Trimming took 6 bases from V and 0 from J, leaving 12 bases between them. Germline values: CDR1 MNHNY, CDR2 SVGAGI (reference sequence). The CDR3 contains 15 residues. CDR3 protein: CASRVARRAKNIQYF. For the CDR3, the DNA is TGTGCCAGCAGGGTAGCGCGAAGAGCCAAAAACATTCAGTACTTC.

The chain has TRBV5-8 and TRBJ2-7; no definite D call. CDR1 and CDR2 (germline): SGHTS, YDEGEE. The V and J ends lost 2 bases and 2 bases respectively, with 5 bases between them. The CDR3 has 12 residues. CDR3 in DNA: TGTGCCAGCAGCTTTGCGGCCTACGAGCAGTACTTC. Translated, it gives CASSFAAYEQYF.

V and J are TRBV30 and TRBJ2-1; D remains ambiguous. The length of the CDR3 is 12 residues. Trimming cost V 2 bases and J 7 bases, with 9 bases left between them. Germline-derived CDR1 and CDR2 are GTSNPN and SVGIG (reference sequence). In DNA, the CDR3 is TGTGCCTGGAGTATAGAGATTAATGAGCAGTTCTTC. This sequence encodes CAWSIEINEQFF.

This chain connects TRBV7-9 to TRBJ2-1; D call uncertain. The CDR3 extends over 14 amino acids. Deletions cut 4 bases from V and 0 bases from J, with 7 bases between. Germline CDR1 reads SEHNR; CDR2 reads FQNEAQ (reference sequence). This CDR3 reads CASSSPSSYNEQFF. The CDR3 DNA follows: TGTGCCAGCAGCTCCCCTAGCTCCTACAATGAGCAGTTCTTC.

The gene calls are TRBV5-3 and TRBJ2-1; TRBD2 agrees at 12 bases. TRBV5-3 is designated an ORF whose function remains uncertain. This CDR3 is built from 18 residues. With V trimmed by 0 bases and J by 1 base, 5 bases remained unmatched. The CDR3: CARSLGLAGGPSYNEQFF. The DNA for the CDR3 is TGTGCCAGAAGCTTGGGCCTAGCGGGAGGGCCATCCTACAATGAGCAGTTCTTC.

The V gene is TRBV29-1, the J gene TRBJ2-6; D tentatively reads TRBD1 or TRBD2 (6 bases each). The J call may be mistaken, given a closer DNA end match to TRBJ2-5. CDR3 length: 16 residues. Germline-derived CDR1 and CDR2 are SQVTM and ANQGSEA. In nucleotides, the CDR3 is TGCAGCGCCATGCTATCAACGGGGGCTGACTTAGGGACCCAGTACTTC. This sequence encodes CSAMLSTGADLGTQYF.

The rearrangement links TRBV7-9 to TRBJ2-2; D unresolved. CDR3 size: 13 residues. The germline gives CDR1 SEHNR, CDR2 FQNEAQ (reference sequence). Trimming cost V 5 bases and J 1 base, with 5 bases left between them. The DNA for the CDR3 is TGTGCCAGCAGCCACCAGAACACCGGGGAGCTGTTTTTT. This encodes CASSHQNTGELFF.

This chain links TRBV2 with TRBJ2-1, with TRBD2 matching 7 bases. The CDR3 sequence is 14 residues long. The germline V gene has CDR1 SNHLY and CDR2 FYNNEI. Trimming took 7 bases from V and 4 from J; bases not matched to a gene: 7. CDR3 sequence (DNA): TGTGCCAGCAAGGCGACTAGCACATACAATGAGCAGTTCTTC. It translates to CASKATSTYNEQFF.

The rearrangement joins TRBV9 to TRBJ2-3, with D perhaps TRBD1 (5 bases). Trimming took 4 bases from V and 2 from J, leaving 17 bases between them. CDR1 and CDR2 from the germline V gene are SGDLS and YYNGEE. The CDR3 extends over 16 amino acids. The CDR3: CASSPNFRQSTDTQYF. The CDR3 region has the DNA TGTGCCAGCAGCCCAAACTTCCGACAGTCCACAGATACGCAGTATTTT.

The chain is built from TRBV7-7 and TRBJ2-5; 9 bases fit TRBD2. J was trimmed by 5 bases and V by 2 bases; bases with no gene match: 9. From germline, CDR1 is SSHAT and CDR2 FNYEAQ (reference sequence). CDR3 length equals 16 residues. CDR3 residues: CASSLTASGTGETQYF. The CDR3 nucleotides read TGTGCCAGCAGCTTAACGGCTAGCGGGACTGGGGAGACCCAGTACTTC. The full variable domain, in which reference TRBV7-7 and TRBJ2-5 provide the parts outside the CDR3, is GAGVSQSPRYKVTKRGQDVTLRCDPISSHATLYWYQQALGQGPEFLTYFNYEAQPDKSGLPSDRFSAERPEGSISTLTIQRTEQRDSAMYRCASSLTASGTGETQYFGPGTRLLVL.

Comment on this clone: Additional DNA sequences in this sample encode the identical CDR3. The V call is TRBV9, the J call TRBJ2-3, with 9 bases aligning to TRBD1. This CDR3 region has 16 residues. Trimming took 3 bases from V and 3 from J; bases not matched to a gene: 8. Germline V gene sequence: CDR1 SGDLS, CDR2 YYNGEE. CDR3 DNA sequence: TGTGCCAGCAGCGGACCGGGACAGGGATCGACAGATACGCAGTATTTT. Its translation: CASSGPGQGSTDTQYF.

This sequence joins TRBV5-5 and TRBJ1-6, with a tentative D call TRBD1 (5 bases). The V gene's germline CDR1 is SGHKS and CDR2 YYEKEE (reference sequence). This CDR3 comprises 15 residues. V lost 3 bases and J 5 bases, leaving 12 bases between the germline ends. CDR3 residues: CASSSTQGDNSPLHF. The CDR3 nucleotides are TGTGCCAGCAGCTCGACCCAGGGAGATAATTCACCCCTCCACTTT. Full variable domain (outside the CDR3, taken from reference TRBV5-5 and TRBJ1-6): DAGVTQSPTHLIKTRGQQVTLRCSPISGHKSVSWYQQVLGQGPQFIFQYYEKEERGRGNFPDRFSARQFPNYSSELNVNALLLGDSALYLCASSSTQGDNSPLHFGNGTRLTVT.

This chain connects TRBV6-6 to TRBJ2-7; tentatively, D is TRBD1 (6 bases). Germline V CDR1 and CDR2: MNHNY, SVGAGI (reference sequence). Trimming removed 6 bases from V and 1 base from J, with 13 bases in between. This CDR3 has 14 residues. CDR3: CASRQTTGSYEQYF. The CDR3 DNA sequence: TGTGCCAGCAGGCAAACCACAGGGTCCTACGAGCAGTACTTC.

The rearrangement joins TRBV4-1 to TRBJ1-1; tentatively, D is TRBD1 (5 bases). Germline V gives CDR1 MGHRA, CDR2 YSYEKL. This CDR3 comprises 15 residues. With 4 bases removed from V and 1 base from J, the gap between germline ends came to 13 bases. CDR3 sequence: CASSLPGTANTEAFF. CDR3 in DNA: TGCGCCAGCAGCCTCCCCGGGACGGCGAACACTGAAGCTTTCTTT.

The chain employs TRBV4-1 and TRBJ1-6, with D unclear. Germline assignment: CDR1 MGHRA and CDR2 YSYEKL. CDR3 size: 13 residues. V was shortened by 0 bases and J by 10 bases, with 7 bases between the two germline ends. CDR3 nucleotides: TGCGCCAGCAGCCAAGATGTGGGGTCACCCCTCCACTTT. Amino acids: CASSQDVGSPLHF.

The chain links TRBV7-6 to TRBJ1-1; no clear D gene. V was trimmed by 0 bases and J by 0 bases, leaving 14 bases between them. The CDR3 sequence is 17 residues long. Germline V lookup: CDR1 SGHVS, CDR2 FNYEAQ. The CDR3 nucleotides read TGTGCCAGCAGCTTAGCGCTGACAAACTACATGAACACTGAAGCTTTCTTT. The encoded protein is CASSLALTNYMNTEAFF.

The V call is TRBV6-4, the J call TRBJ2-2; D is unresolved. This CDR3 spans 15 amino acids. In germline, CDR1 is MRHNA, CDR2 SNTAGT. V lost 2 bases and J lost 6, with 13 bases in between. As DNA, the CDR3 is TGTGCCAGCAGTGACACGGCAGGTTCGGCCGGGGAGCTGTTTTTT. Its translation is CASSDTAGSAGELFF.

CDR3 sequence (DNA): TGTGCCAGCAGTTTAAGCCCAGGGGCCGGTGGCTACACCTTC. Its translation is CASSLSPGAGGYTF. The gene calls are TRBV27 and TRBJ1-2; TRBD1 might be the D (6 bases). The germline V gene has CDR1 MNHEY and CDR2 SMNVEV (reference sequence). V lost 2 bases to trimming and J lost 7 bases, with 14 bases between them. This CDR3 contains 14 residues.

The count of this clone is one. CDR3 loop: CASSGLFPPQNPTSGPSTDTQYF. The CDR3 DNA follows: TGCGCCAGCAGCGGACTATTCCCCCCACAAAACCCCACTAGCGGCCCGAGCACAGATACGCAGTATTTT. This chain connects TRBV5-1 to TRBJ2-3; 8 bases fit TRBD2. In germline, CDR1 is SGHRS, CDR2 YFSETQ. Losses at the gene ends were 4 bases for V and 0 bases for J; bases not matched to a gene: 28. The CDR3 consists of 23 residues.

The CDR3, as DNA: TGTGCCAGCAGCTTCCCCAAGACAGGGGACCACCTCAATGAGCAGTTCTTC. It translates to CASSFPKTGDHLNEQFF. This chain joins TRBV5-6 and TRBJ2-1; 8 bases are shared with TRBD1. Unmatched junction bases numbered 13, after V lost 2 bases and J lost 6 bases. The CDR3 runs 17 residues. Germline V gene sequence: CDR1 SGHDT, CDR2 YYEEEE.

This clone is judged medium-sized. V is TRBV9 and J is TRBJ2-1; 8 bases fit TRBD1. CDR1 and CDR2 (germline): SGDLS, YYNGEE. The CDR3 contains 16 residues. The trim removed 3 bases at V and 6 bases at J, leaving 11 bases unmatched. The CDR3 nucleotides are TGTGCCAGCAGCGGAAGCGCAGGGGGCCTTGGCAATGAGCAGTTCTTC. This codes for CASSGSAGGLGNEQFF.

CDR3 DNA sequence: TGTGCCAGCAGAGGGACAGGGGAGTACGAGCAGTACTTC. Translated: CASRGTGEYEQYF. V usage is TRBV6-5 and J usage is TRBJ2-7; 10 bases map to TRBD1. The CDR3 runs to 13 residues. V shed 6 bases, J shed 4 bases, and the junction held 3 bases outside the gene matches. Germline CDR1 reads MNHEY; CDR2 reads SVGAGI.

V and J are TRBV6-1 and TRBJ1-5, with unresolved D. Germline V gives CDR1 MNHNS, CDR2 SASEGT. This CDR3 has 14 amino acids. Trimming shortened V by 5 bases and J by 0 bases, and 8 bases separated the two germline ends. CDR3 amino acids: CASSPLDSNQPQHF. Here the CDR3 DNA reads TGTGCCAGCAGTCCGTTAGATAGCAATCAGCCCCAGCATTTT.